This T cell receptor (beta chain) came from a study of T cells after yellow fever vaccination (dated by TCRdb to the late 2010s). Background on the whole study: Libraries from fractions with low cell numbers were prepared with the SMART-Seq v4 Ultra Low Input RNA kit. To follow T-cell clones before and after primary and booster YFV17D yellow fever vaccination, bulk TCR alpha and beta repertoires were sequenced over time. Two healthy male donors, one aged 18 to 29 and one aged 30 to 40 years, were included in the cohort. Blood was collected at multiple timepoints before and after primary and secondary immunization, and bulk PBMC replicates and cell subsets were isolated.

Taken with the paper, the label for treatment or condition translates to: live attenuated yellow fever vaccine strain. At each blood-draw timepoint, two biological replicates of bulk PBMCs were collected. PBMCs were isolated from peripheral blood using a standard Ficoll-Paque protocol. TriZol was used to extract RNA from bulk PBMCs, from CD4 and CD8 fractions, and from dextramer-positive and dextramer-negative fractions. Instrument used: Illumina NovaSeq 6000. TCR cDNA was synthesized by 5'RACE template switching, which introduced a universal primer site and unique molecular identifiers. cDNA synthesis was primed from both the TCR alpha and TCR beta constant segments. Library amplification involved two PCR steps, and the second step added sample barcodes and sequencing adapters. Sequencing of libraries was done on Illumina HiSeq 2500 (2x100 bp) or NovaSeq (2x150 bp). The authors' pipeline ran thus. MIGEC was used to demultiplex reads and collapse the reads into UMI consensus sequences, and MiXCR was used for V(D)J alignment. Clonotypes responding to the vaccine were identified with edgeR on replicate PBMC samples, with the criteria of FDR below 0.01 and a log2 fold change above 5 up to day 15. Each bulk clonotype was labeled CD4 or CD8 based on which sequenced repertoire, CD4 or CD8, contained the clonotype at higher abundance. The public reads were reprocessed in TCRdb via fastp at Q25 and MiXCR, keeping in-frame beta chains. A single entry per CDR3 protein holds the most common genes and DNA from its merged rows. TCRdb's processing, not the authors', yielded these V and J calls. The sample table records fewer than 450,000 distinct CDR3 sequences; around 4.1% of these occur just once. Clones ranked in the top ten supply more than 20% of the sample.

General findings and caveats noted by the study authors: Because the study included only a couple of donors, the extent to which the findings can be generalized is limited. A small share of clonotypes was detected in both CD4 and CD8 compartments, with the overlap likely arising from convergent recombination. The secondary T-cell response was found to be weaker but faster than the primary response, with a peak reached on day 5 rather than on day 15. After the booster, most of the clones that had expanded following primary vaccination were detected again (almost 98% of CD4 and more than 85% of CD8), which suggests that memory was broadly maintained. Because abundant contaminating clonotypes from the bulk population could be contained in FACS-sorted repertoires, computational filtering was required.

The V and J ends are trimmed by 4 bases and 2 bases, leaving 12 bases between them. There are 14 amino acids in the CDR3, from cysteine to phenylalanine inclusive. Solely the CDR3 DNA is kept, with 42 bases framed from the first base. The germline V gene (reference sequence) sets CDR1 to WNHNN and CDR2 to SYGVQD. Only a few counts were recorded for this clonotype. The antigen this receptor binds is unknown. No much larger clonotype is one base removed from it; base qualities were not supplied. The TCR comes from a man between 18 and 29 years old who received the YFV17D yellow fever vaccine. This specimen was PBMCs, taken 5 days after the yellow fever booster vaccination. The rearrangement joined TRBV10-1 to TRBJ2-7; TRBD2 could be the D gene, as 5 bases match. Read as DNA, the sequence is TGCGCCAGCAGTGCCGGGAAGGATCCCTACGAGCAGTACTTC. Translated, it reads CASSAGKDPYEQYF.